Listed below are T cell receptor beta chains from one sample, sequenced in a study of blood T cell repertoires in COVID-19. Clones were read by immunoSEQ multiplex PCR, and TCRdb kept only the in-frame ones, dropping some. The sample yields approximately 210,000 clones, about 83% seen once. The material sequenced was peripheral blood. The receptors here all came from a woman aged 45-60 years with acute or convalescent COVID-19. The CDR3 runs from the conserved cysteine through the conserved F or W. A D gene is named only where the DNA matches it firmly. The size field is filled for only some rows; it gives once, few, many or a size class.

size: -; J: TRBJ2-5; V: TRBV21-1; D: -; DNA: TGTGCCAGCAGCCAGCAGGGACAGCGATCTAAAGAGACCCAGTACTTC; CDR3: CASSQQGQRSKETQYF
size: few; J: TRBJ2-5; V: TRBV27; D: TRBD2; DNA: TGTGCCAGCAGTTTCGGGGGAGGGTCCGGTGAGACCCAGTACTTC; CDR3: CASSFGGGSGETQYF
size: -; J: TRBJ1-5; V: TRBV28; D: -; DNA: TGTGCCAGCAGCTGGGACTGGAATCAGCCCCAGCATTTT; CDR3: CASSWDWNQPQHF
size: -; J: TRBJ2-7; V: TRBV6-1; D: -; DNA: TGTGCCAGCAGTGAAAAAGGGGAAGCCGAGCAGTACTTC; CDR3: CASSEKGEAEQYF
size: -; J: TRBJ2-3; V: TRBV24-1; D: TRBD1; DNA: TGTGCCACCAGTGACTGGGACAGGGGCACAGATACGCAGTATTTT; CDR3: CATSDWDRGTDTQYF
size: -; J: TRBJ1-1; V: TRBV28; D: -; DNA: TGTGCCAGCAGTTTTGAGAGAAGAAACACTGAAGCTTTCTTT; CDR3: CASSFERRNTEAFF
size: -; J: TRBJ1-4; V: TRBV19; D: -; DNA: TGTGCCAGTAGTATGGACAGAGGGGAAAAACTGTTTTTT; CDR3: CASSMDRGEKLFF
size: -; J: TRBJ2-5; V: TRBV5-1; D: -; DNA: TGCGCCAGCAGCTCGAGATCCGACAGAGCCCAAGAGACCCAGTACTTC; CDR3: CASSSRSDRAQETQYF
size: -; J: TRBJ1-1; V: TRBV6-4; D: -; DNA: TGTGCCAGCAGTGCTACGGGGAACACTGAAGCTTTCTTT; CDR3: CASSATGNTEAFF
size: -; J: TRBJ1-1; V: TRBV6-5; D: -; DNA: TGTGCCAGCACTCCGGGGAGGGCCCATGAAGCTTTCTTT; CDR3: CASTPGRAHEAFF
size: -; J: TRBJ1-4; V: TRBV19; D: TRBD1; DNA: TGTGCCAGTAGTGTATACTGGGGGCAGGGGGAAGGTGAAAAACTGTTTTTT; CDR3: CASSVYWGQGEGEKLFF
size: -; J: TRBJ2-5; V: TRBV7-3; D: -; DNA: TGTGCCAGCAGATCACTTGGGGAGCCGGAGACCCAGTACTTC; CDR3: CASRSLGEPETQYF
size: -; J: TRBJ2-1; V: TRBV3-1/TRBV3-2; D: TRBD2; DNA: TGTGCCAGCAGCCATTGGCTAGCGGGAAACAATGAGCAGTTCTTC; CDR3: CASSHWLAGNNEQFF
size: -; J: TRBJ2-2; V: TRBV7-2; D: -; DNA: TGTGCCAGCAGCTTTTTTTCGGTTCTCCTCGGCGGGGAGCTGTTTTTT; CDR3: CASSFFSVLLGGELFF
size: few; J: TRBJ1-5; V: TRBV27; D: TRBD1; DNA: TGTGCCAGCAGTTTAGCAGGGGGTCAGCCCCAGCATTTT; CDR3: CASSLAGGQPQHF
size: -; J: TRBJ2-1; V: TRBV5-1; D: TRBD2; DNA: TGCGCCAGCAGACTAGCGGAATACAATGAGCAGTTCTTC; CDR3: CASRLAEYNEQFF
size: -; J: TRBJ2-7; V: TRBV5-5; D: TRBD2; DNA: TGTGCCAGCAGCGCCCAGCGGGGGTTGGCCTACGAGCAGTACTTC; CDR3: CASSAQRGLAYEQYF
size: few; J: TRBJ1-3; V: TRBV11-2; D: -; DNA: TGTGCCAGCAGCCTTAGGGGACACCTAAACACCATATATTTT; CDR3: CASSLRGHLNTIYF
size: -; J: TRBJ1-2; V: TRBV12-3/TRBV12-4; D: -; DNA: TGTGCCAGCAGTTTCAACTACACCTTC; CDR3: CASSFNYTF
size: -; J: TRBJ2-1; V: TRBV12-3/TRBV12-4; D: -; DNA: TGTGCCAGCACCGCCGAGCAGGTTGAGCAGTTCTTC; CDR3: CASTAEQVEQFF
size: -; J: TRBJ2-1; V: TRBV6-5; D: -; DNA: TGTGCCAGCATCAAGACAGGACCCGTCTACAATGAGCAGTTCTTC; CDR3: CASIKTGPVYNEQFF
size: -; J: TRBJ1-2; V: TRBV27; D: TRBD1; DNA: TGTGCCAGCAGGGGGGACAGTAACTATGGCTACACCTTC; CDR3: CASRGDSNYGYTF
size: -; J: TRBJ1-1; V: TRBV6-5; D: -; DNA: TGTGCCAGCAGAGGGGACAAACACACTGAAGCTTTCTTT; CDR3: CASRGDKHTEAFF
size: -; J: TRBJ2-5; V: TRBV11-2; D: -; DNA: TGTGCCAGCAGCTTAGGGCAGGGAAGGGGAGAGACCCAGTACTTC; CDR3: CASSLGQGRGETQYF
size: -; J: TRBJ2-1; V: TRBV2; D: TRBD2; DNA: TGTGCCAGCAGGAAGCGACGACTAGCGGGGTCGATAGAATACTACAATGAGCAGTTCTTC; CDR3: CASRKRRLAGSIEYYNEQFF
size: -; J: TRBJ2-7; V: TRBV10-2; D: TRBD2; DNA: TGCGCCAGCAGTGACCCTAGCGGGAGGGCCTCCTACGAGCAGTACTTC; CDR3: CASSDPSGRASYEQYF